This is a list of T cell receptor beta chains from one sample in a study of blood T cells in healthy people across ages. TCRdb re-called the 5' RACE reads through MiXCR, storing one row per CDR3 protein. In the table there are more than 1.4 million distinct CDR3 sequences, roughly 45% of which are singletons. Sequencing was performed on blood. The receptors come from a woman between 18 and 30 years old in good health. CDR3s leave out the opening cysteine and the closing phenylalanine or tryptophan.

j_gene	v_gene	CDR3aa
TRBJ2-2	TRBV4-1	ASSPQDAGGTGELF
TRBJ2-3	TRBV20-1	SAPESADTQY
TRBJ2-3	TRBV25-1	ASSDMGTEITQY
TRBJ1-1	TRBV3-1	ASSPRVSDEAF
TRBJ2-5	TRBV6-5	ASSPPSSAETQY
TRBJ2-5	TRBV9	ASSDGLVSGSLETQY
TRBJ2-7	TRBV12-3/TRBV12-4	ASSSWGAPYEQY
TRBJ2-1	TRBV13	ASSKAGGGNEQF
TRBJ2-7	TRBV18	ASSTTAQTRFERGATYEQY
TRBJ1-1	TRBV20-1	SARIRDWGGTEAF
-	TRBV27	ASSRASPGTGRTYEQY
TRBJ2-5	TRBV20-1	SARVPRRNGAQETQY
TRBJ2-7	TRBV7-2	ASSAPGTAPYNEQY
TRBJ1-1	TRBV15	ATSGFMNTEAF
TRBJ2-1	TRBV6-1	ASQRDLSYNEQF
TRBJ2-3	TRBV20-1	SASGDVDTQY
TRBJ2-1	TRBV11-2	ASSLGASWDEQF
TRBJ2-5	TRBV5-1	ATAGGAEETQY
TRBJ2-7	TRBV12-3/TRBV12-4	ASSPGTSGSAPREQY
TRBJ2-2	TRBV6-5	ASTRRPIGGGELF
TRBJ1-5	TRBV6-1	ASGTKPQH
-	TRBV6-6	ASSRDSAQETQY
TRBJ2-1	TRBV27	ASTQTPLAGVVGEQF
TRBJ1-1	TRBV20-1	SASGVNTEAF
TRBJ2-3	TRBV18	ASSPFSRSTDTQY
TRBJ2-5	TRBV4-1	ASSRGLAIETQY
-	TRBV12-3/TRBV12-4	ASSLRQGRNEQY
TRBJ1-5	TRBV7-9	ASSLAGKGQPQH
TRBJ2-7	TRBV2	ASSGDRGSEQY
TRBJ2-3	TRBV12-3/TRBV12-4	AIAGPFTDTQY
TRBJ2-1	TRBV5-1	ASSSGISIDEQF
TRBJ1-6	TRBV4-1	ASSQGFPGGNSPPH
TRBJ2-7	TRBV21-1	ASSKDSSGSYEQY
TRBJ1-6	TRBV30	AWRTGIGGSPLH
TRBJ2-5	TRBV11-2	ASRYPGGGTEETQY
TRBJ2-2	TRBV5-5	ASSLRGPGTGELF
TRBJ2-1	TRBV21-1	ASSPHSSGRIGVEQF
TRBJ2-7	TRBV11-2	ASSLDPGMAYEQY
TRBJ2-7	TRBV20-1	SARDGYEQY
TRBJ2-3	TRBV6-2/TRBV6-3	ASSYELSGEFTDTQY